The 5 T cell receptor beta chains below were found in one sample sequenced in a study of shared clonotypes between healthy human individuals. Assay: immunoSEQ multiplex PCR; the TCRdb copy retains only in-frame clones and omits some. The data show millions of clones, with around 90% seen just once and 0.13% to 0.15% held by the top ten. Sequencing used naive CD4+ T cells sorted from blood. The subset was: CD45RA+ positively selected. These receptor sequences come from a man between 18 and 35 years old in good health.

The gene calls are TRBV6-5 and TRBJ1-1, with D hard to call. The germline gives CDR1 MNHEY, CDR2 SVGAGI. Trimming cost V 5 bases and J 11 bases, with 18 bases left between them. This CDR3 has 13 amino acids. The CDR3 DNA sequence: TGTGCCAGCAGTCCCTCCGGGAGGAGCTGGGCTTTCTTT. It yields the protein CASSPSGRSWAFF.

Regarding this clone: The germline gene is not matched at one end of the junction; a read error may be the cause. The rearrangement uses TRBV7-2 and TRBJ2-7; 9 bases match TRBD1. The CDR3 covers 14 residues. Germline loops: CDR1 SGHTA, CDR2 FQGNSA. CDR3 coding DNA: TGTGCCAGCAGCTTGACAGGGGGAATCTCCGAGCAGTACTTT. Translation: CASSLTGGISEQYF.

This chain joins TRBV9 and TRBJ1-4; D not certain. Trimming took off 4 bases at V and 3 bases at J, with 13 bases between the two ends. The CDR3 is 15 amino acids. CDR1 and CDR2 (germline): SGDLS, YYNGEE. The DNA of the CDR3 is TGTGCCAGCAGCCCCCGCGGGATCCCTAATGAAAAACTGTTTTTT. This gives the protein CASSPRGIPNEKLFF.

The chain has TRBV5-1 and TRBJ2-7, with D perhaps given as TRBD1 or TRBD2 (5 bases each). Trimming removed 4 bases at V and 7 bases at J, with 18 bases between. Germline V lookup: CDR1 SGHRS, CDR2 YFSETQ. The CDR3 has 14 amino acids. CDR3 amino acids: CASSPRDGLGEQYF. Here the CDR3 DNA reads TGCGCCAGCAGCCCTCGGGACGGTTTGGGGGAGCAGTACTTC.

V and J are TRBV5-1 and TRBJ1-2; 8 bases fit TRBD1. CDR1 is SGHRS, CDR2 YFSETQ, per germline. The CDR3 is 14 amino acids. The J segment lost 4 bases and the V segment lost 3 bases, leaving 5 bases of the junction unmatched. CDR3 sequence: CASSSDRVSYGYTF. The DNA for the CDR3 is TGCGCCAGCAGCTCGGACAGGGTCTCCTATGGCTACACCTTC.